This paragraph reports one TCR beta chain. Its antigen is not identified. Clones were read by immunoSEQ multiplex PCR, and TCRdb kept only the in-frame ones, dropping some. The sample has 760,000 or so clones; 90% to 97% are singletons. The ends lost 5 bases at V and 4 bases at J; junction bases unmatched: 10. This CDR3 region has 17 residues. Germline V gene lookup returns CDR1 MNHEY and CDR2 SMNVEV (reference sequence). The data are from a study of shared clonotypes between healthy human individuals. Study observations and caveats: Clonotypes that were shared across a handful of donors made up around 5% of naive CD4 clonotypes.

CD45RO-negative, CCR7-positively selected cells formed the naive CD8 fraction, excluding terminally differentiated effector memory CD45RA+ cells. The TCR sequence derives from a man aged 25 to 40 in good health. The genes are TRBV27 and TRBJ2-2, with 10 nucleotides matching TRBD2. What was sequenced was naive CD8+ T cells sorted from blood. In DNA form, the CDR3 reads TGTGCCAGCAGTCCCCGAAGGACTAGCGGTCTCACCGGGGAGCTGTTTTTT. Translated: CASSPRRTSGLTGELFF.